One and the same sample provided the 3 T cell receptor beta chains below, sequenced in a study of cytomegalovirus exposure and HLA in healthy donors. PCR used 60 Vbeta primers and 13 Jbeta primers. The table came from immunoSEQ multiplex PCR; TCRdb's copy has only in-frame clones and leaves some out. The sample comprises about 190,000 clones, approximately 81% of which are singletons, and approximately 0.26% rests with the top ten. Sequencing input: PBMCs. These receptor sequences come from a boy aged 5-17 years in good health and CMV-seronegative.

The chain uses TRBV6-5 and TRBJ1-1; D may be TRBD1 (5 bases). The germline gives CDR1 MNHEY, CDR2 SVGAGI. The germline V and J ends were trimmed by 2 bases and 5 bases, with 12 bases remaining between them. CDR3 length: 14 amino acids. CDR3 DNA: TGTGCCAGCAGTTACGGAGGGGTGTGGACTGAAGCTTTCTTT. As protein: CASSYGGVWTEAFF.

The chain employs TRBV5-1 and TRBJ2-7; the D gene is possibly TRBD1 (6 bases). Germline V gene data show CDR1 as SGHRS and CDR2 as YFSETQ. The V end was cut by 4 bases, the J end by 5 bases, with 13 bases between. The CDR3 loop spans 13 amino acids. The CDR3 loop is CASSRTGPHEQYF. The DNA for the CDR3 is TGCGCCAGCAGCCGAACAGGGCCCCACGAGCAGTACTTC. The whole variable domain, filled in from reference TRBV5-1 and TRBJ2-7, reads KAGVTQTPRYLIKTRGQQVTLSCSPISGHRSVSWYQQTPGQGLQFLFEYFSETQRNKGNFPGRFSGRQFSNSRSEMNVSTLELGDSALYLCASSRTGPHEQYFGPGTRLTVT.

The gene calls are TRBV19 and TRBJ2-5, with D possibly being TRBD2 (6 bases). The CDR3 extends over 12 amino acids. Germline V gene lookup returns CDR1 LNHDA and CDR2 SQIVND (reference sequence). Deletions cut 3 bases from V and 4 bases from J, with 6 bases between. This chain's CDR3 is CASSMGGETQYF. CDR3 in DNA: TGTGCCAGTAGTATGGGGGGAGAGACCCAGTACTTC.